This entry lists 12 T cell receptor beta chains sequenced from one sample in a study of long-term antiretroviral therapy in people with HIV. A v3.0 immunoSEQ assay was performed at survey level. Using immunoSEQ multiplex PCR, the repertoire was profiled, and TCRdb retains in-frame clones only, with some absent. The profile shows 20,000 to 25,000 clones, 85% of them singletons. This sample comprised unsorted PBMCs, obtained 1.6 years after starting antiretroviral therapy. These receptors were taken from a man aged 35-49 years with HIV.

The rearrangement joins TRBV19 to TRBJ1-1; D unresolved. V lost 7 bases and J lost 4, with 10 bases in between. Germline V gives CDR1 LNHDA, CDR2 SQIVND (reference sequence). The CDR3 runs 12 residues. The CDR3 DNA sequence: TGTGCCAGTAAACGATGGGGCACTGAAGCTTTCTTT. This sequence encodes CASKRWGTEAFF.

This CDR3 reads CASRLGPGLRIDTQYF. CDR3 bases: TGTGCCAGCAGACTAGGCCCGGGACTAAGAATAGATACGCAGTATTTT. The chain employs TRBV7-2 and TRBJ2-3, with 7 bases identical to TRBD2. Per the germline V gene, CDR1 is SGHTA and CDR2 is FQGNSA. J gave up 5 bases and V 6 bases, and 14 bases lay outside the gene matches. The CDR3 runs to 16 residues.

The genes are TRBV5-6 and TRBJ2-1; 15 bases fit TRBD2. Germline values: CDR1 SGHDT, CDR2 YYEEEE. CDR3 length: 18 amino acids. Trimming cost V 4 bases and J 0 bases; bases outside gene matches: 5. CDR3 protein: CASSLGTSGRISYNEQFF. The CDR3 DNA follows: TGTGCCAGCAGCCTCGGGACTAGCGGGAGGATCTCCTACAATGAGCAGTTCTTC.

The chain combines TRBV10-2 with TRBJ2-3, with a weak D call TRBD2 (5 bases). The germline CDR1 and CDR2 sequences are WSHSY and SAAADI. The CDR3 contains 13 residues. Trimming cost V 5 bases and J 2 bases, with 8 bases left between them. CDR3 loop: CASSNRDTDTQYF. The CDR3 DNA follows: TGCGCCAGCAGTAATCGGGACACAGATACGCAGTATTTT.

The chain's CDR3 is CASSVGGQSGPYNEQFF. DNA of the CDR3: TGTGCCAGCAGCGTAGGGGGACAATCGGGGCCTTACAATGAGCAGTTCTTC. V gene TRBV9 combines with J gene TRBJ2-1, with D maybe TRBD1 (6 bases). With 0 bases removed from V and 4 bases from J, the gap between germline ends came to 17 bases. This CDR3 comprises 17 residues. The germline gives CDR1 SGDLS, CDR2 YYNGEE.

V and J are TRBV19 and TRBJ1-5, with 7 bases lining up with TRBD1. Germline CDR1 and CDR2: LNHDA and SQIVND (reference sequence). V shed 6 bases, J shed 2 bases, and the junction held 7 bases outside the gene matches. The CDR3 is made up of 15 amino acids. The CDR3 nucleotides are TGTGCCAGTAGGTTCGACAGGGCCGGCAATCAGCCCCAGCATTTT. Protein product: CASRFDRAGNQPQHF.

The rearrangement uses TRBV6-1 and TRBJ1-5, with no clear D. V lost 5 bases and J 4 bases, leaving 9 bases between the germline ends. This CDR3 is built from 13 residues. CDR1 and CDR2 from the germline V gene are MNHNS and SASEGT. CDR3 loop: CASSMDGNQPQHF. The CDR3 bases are TGTGCCAGCAGTATGGACGGAAATCAGCCCCAGCATTTT.

The CDR3: CASRLRDNSYEQYF. In DNA, the CDR3 is TGTGCCAGCAGACTCCGGGACAACTCCTACGAGCAGTACTTC. The V call is TRBV5-6, the J call TRBJ2-7; tentative D call: TRBD1 (6 bases). V was pared by 5 bases and J by 0 bases, with 12 bases between. The CDR3 runs 14 residues. Germline CDR1 reads SGHDT; CDR2 reads YYEEEE.

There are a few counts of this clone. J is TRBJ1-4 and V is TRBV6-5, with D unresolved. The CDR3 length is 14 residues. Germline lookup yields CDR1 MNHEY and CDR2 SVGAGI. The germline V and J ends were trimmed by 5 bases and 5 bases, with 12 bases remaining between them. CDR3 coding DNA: TGTGCCAGCAGTGCAGGTCCCTACAATGAAAAACTGTTTTTT. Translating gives CASSAGPYNEKLFF.

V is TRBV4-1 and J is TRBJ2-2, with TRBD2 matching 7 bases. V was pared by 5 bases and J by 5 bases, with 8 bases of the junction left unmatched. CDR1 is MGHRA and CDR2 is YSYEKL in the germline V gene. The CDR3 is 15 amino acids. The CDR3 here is CASSERGGGTGELFF. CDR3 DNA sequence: TGCGCCAGCAGCGAACGTGGGGGGGGGACCGGGGAGCTGTTTTTT.

The CDR3 region is CASSRLAGSGVGDTIYF. DNA for the CDR3: TGCGCCAGCAGCCGTCTCGCAGGTTCGGGGGTCGGAGACACCATATATTTT. The chain couples TRBV4-1 to TRBJ1-3; TRBD1 is a possible D gene (5 bases). Between the trimmed V and J ends, which lost 4 bases and 8 bases, there was a span of 24 bases. Germline values: CDR1 MGHRA, CDR2 YSYEKL. The CDR3 totals 17 residues.

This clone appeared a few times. CDR3 residues: CASSQGPGTSVSERPFF. The CDR3 nucleotides read TGCGCCAGCAGCCAGGGTCCCGGGACTAGCGTCTCCGAGCGACCGTTCTTC. The chain carries TRBV4-1 and TRBJ2-1; TRBD2 aligns across 10 bases. V lost 3 bases to trimming and J lost 15 bases; unmatched junction nucleotides: 20. The CDR3 consists of 17 residues. Germline V gene sequence: CDR1 MGHRA, CDR2 YSYEKL.